The sequence of this T cell receptor beta chain was determined in a study of beta chain features in type 1 diabetes. The V segment lost 2 bases and the J segment 9 bases; nucleotides outside the gene matches: 7. Germline V gives CDR1 SEHNR, CDR2 FQNEAQ (reference sequence). This CDR3 is 14 amino acids long. Overall study findings and caveats: Type 1 diabetes patients had TCRB CDR3s that were shorter (moderately but significantly so) in all four CD4+ subsets. Sequencing of cDNA might inflate the share of cells that strongly express TCR.

What was sequenced were expressed TCRB transcripts, since all of the isolated RNA had been reverse transcribed. Assay: immunoSEQ multiplex PCR; the TCRdb copy retains only in-frame clones and omits some. The table lists over 14,000 clones, approximately 76% of them singletons, with around 0.34% in the top ten. To note about this clone: Its antigen remains unknown.

The specimen sequenced was stem cell memory CD4+ T cells from blood. This sequence joins TRBV7-9 and TRBJ2-1; 7 bases fit TRBD1. This clonotype was sampled from a woman aged 18 to 35 with type 1 diabetes. DNA of the CDR3: TGTGCCAGCAGCTTATTTGGGGACAGCGGTGAGCAGTTCTTC. Translated: CASSLFGDSGEQFF.